This is a list of T cell receptor beta chains from one sample in a study of beta chain features in type 1 diabetes. Measured with immunoSEQ multiplex PCR; TCRdb has only the in-frame clones, and not every one. The table shows some 220,000 clones, with 11% occurring only once. The sequenced material came from central memory CD4+ T cells from blood. These receptors came from a young man in good health. CDR3s include the opening cysteine and the closing phenylalanine or tryptophan. The order of the fields is V gene, D gene, J gene, clone size, CDR3 protein, CDR3 DNA. D genes are given only for firm matches. Some rows have no size entry. The others give once, few or many, or a class for an expanded clone.

v_call: TRBV9
d_call: -
j_call: TRBJ1-5
clone_size: -
cdr3_aa: CASSPGQSVYSNQPQHF
cdr3_nt: TGTGCCAGCAGCCCAGGACAGTCGGTCTATAGCAATCAGCCCCAGCATTTT

v_call: TRBV19
d_call: TRBD2
j_call: TRBJ2-7
clone_size: -
cdr3_aa: CASSPRGTSTYEQYF
cdr3_nt: TGTGCCAGTAGTCCGCGGGGGACCAGCACCTACGAGCAGTACTTC

v_call: TRBV27
d_call: -
j_call: TRBJ1-1
clone_size: -
cdr3_aa: CASRKRHGESAFF
cdr3_nt: TGTGCCAGCAGAAAACGACACGGGGAGTCCGCTTTCTTT

v_call: TRBV7-2
d_call: -
j_call: TRBJ2-3
clone_size: many
cdr3_aa: CASSLADTQYF
cdr3_nt: TGTGCCAGCAGCTTGGCCGATACGCAGTATTTT

v_call: TRBV6-5
d_call: -
j_call: TRBJ2-7
clone_size: -
cdr3_aa: CASRKPTGTSYEQYF
cdr3_nt: TGTGCCAGCAGGAAACCGACGGGGACCTCCTACGAGCAGTACTTC

v_call: TRBV19
d_call: -
j_call: TRBJ2-7
clone_size: few
cdr3_aa: CASSIRGVRSAEQYF
cdr3_nt: TGTGCCAGTAGTATCAGGGGAGTCCGTTCAGCCGAGCAGTACTTC

v_call: TRBV7-2
d_call: -
j_call: TRBJ2-7
clone_size: few
cdr3_aa: CASSLIGQAYEQYF
cdr3_nt: TGTGCCAGCAGCCTAATCGGACAAGCCTACGAGCAGTACTTC

v_call: TRBV10-3
d_call: TRBD1
j_call: TRBJ1-5
clone_size: few
cdr3_aa: CAIRGTGTDQPQHF
cdr3_nt: TGTGCCATCAGAGGGACAGGGACCGATCAGCCCCAGCATTTT

v_call: TRBV2
d_call: -
j_call: TRBJ2-1
clone_size: few
cdr3_aa: CASSEALTGTEQFF
cdr3_nt: TGTGCCAGCAGTGAAGCACTTACTGGTACTGAGCAGTTCTTC

v_call: TRBV7-2
d_call: TRBD2
j_call: TRBJ2-1
clone_size: -
cdr3_aa: CASSSSGSQNNEQFF
cdr3_nt: TGTGCCAGCAGCTCTAGCGGGAGTCAGAACAATGAGCAGTTCTTC

v_call: TRBV6-6
d_call: -
j_call: TRBJ1-1
clone_size: -
cdr3_aa: CASSYSGGNTEAFF
cdr3_nt: TGTGCCAGCAGTTACTCAGGCGGGAACACTGAAGCTTTCTTT

v_call: TRBV29-1
d_call: -
j_call: TRBJ2-7
clone_size: few
cdr3_aa: CSSSTGPPYEQYF
cdr3_nt: TGCAGCTCCTCAACAGGGCCACCCTACGAGCAGTACTTC

v_call: TRBV27
d_call: -
j_call: TRBJ1-1
clone_size: few
cdr3_aa: CASSPRESAEAFF
cdr3_nt: TGTGCCAGCAGTCCCCGGGAGTCGGCTGAAGCTTTCTTT

v_call: TRBV7-9
d_call: -
j_call: TRBJ1-5
clone_size: few
cdr3_aa: CASSETGNQPQHF
cdr3_nt: TGTGCCAGCAGCGAAACAGGCAATCAGCCCCAGCATTTT

v_call: TRBV7-9
d_call: -
j_call: TRBJ1-5
clone_size: -
cdr3_aa: CASSLGADNQPQHF
cdr3_nt: TGTGCCAGCAGCTTAGGGGCCGACAATCAGCCCCAGCATTTT

v_call: TRBV4-2
d_call: TRBD2
j_call: TRBJ2-5
clone_size: few
cdr3_aa: CASSQTSGKETQYF
cdr3_nt: TGTGCCAGCAGCCAAACTAGCGGCAAAGAGACCCAGTACTTC

v_call: TRBV2
d_call: -
j_call: TRBJ2-1
clone_size: few
cdr3_aa: CASSEALRQSNEQFF
cdr3_nt: TGTGCCAGCAGTGAAGCGCTTCGACAGAGCAATGAGCAGTTCTTC

v_call: TRBV21-1
d_call: -
j_call: TRBJ2-3
clone_size: few
cdr3_aa: CASSKPSRDRERRDTQYF
cdr3_nt: TGTGCCAGCAGCAAACCAAGCCGGGACAGGGAAAGGAGGGATACGCAGTATTTT

v_call: TRBV7-8
d_call: -
j_call: TRBJ2-3
clone_size: few
cdr3_aa: CASSFRHRDTQYF
cdr3_nt: TGTGCCAGCAGCTTCCGCCACAGGGATACGCAGTATTTT

v_call: TRBV27
d_call: -
j_call: TRBJ2-7
clone_size: few
cdr3_aa: CASSLVGTYEQYF
cdr3_nt: TGTGCCAGCAGTTTAGTCGGGACCTACGAGCAGTACTTC

v_call: TRBV4-2
d_call: -
j_call: TRBJ1-5
clone_size: few
cdr3_aa: CASSQDFAGNQPQHF
cdr3_nt: TGTGCCAGCAGCCAAGATTTTGCAGGGAATCAGCCCCAGCATTTT

v_call: TRBV5-1
d_call: -
j_call: TRBJ2-7
clone_size: many
cdr3_aa: CASSLASTSYEQYF
cdr3_nt: TGCGCCAGCAGCTTGGCCAGTACCTCCTACGAGCAGTACTTC

v_call: TRBV7-9
d_call: TRBD1
j_call: TRBJ2-7
clone_size: -
cdr3_aa: CASSLGQGDYEQYF
cdr3_nt: TGTGCCAGCAGCTTAGGACAGGGGGACTACGAGCAGTACTTC

v_call: TRBV5-1
d_call: -
j_call: TRBJ2-2
clone_size: few
cdr3_aa: CASGTWNTGELFF
cdr3_nt: TGCGCCAGCGGCACATGGAACACCGGGGAGCTGTTTTTT

v_call: TRBV5-4
d_call: TRBD2
j_call: TRBJ2-1
clone_size: few
cdr3_aa: CASSQEPAGTYNEQFF
cdr3_nt: TGTGCCAGCAGCCAAGAACCAGCGGGAACCTACAATGAGCAGTTCTTC

v_call: TRBV4-2
d_call: TRBD2
j_call: TRBJ2-1
clone_size: -
cdr3_aa: CASSQDIGREFYNEQFF
cdr3_nt: TGTGCCAGCAGCCAAGATATAGGGCGGGAGTTCTACAATGAGCAGTTCTTC

v_call: TRBV7-6
d_call: TRBD1
j_call: TRBJ2-5
clone_size: -
cdr3_aa: CASSSTGAGETQYF
cdr3_nt: TGTGCCAGCAGCTCGACAGGGGCAGGGGAGACCCAGTACTTC

v_call: TRBV18
d_call: TRBD2
j_call: TRBJ2-3
clone_size: -
cdr3_aa: CASSPNAMTSGGTQYF
cdr3_nt: TGTGCCAGCTCTCCGAATGCGATGACTAGCGGAGGAACGCAGTATTTT

v_call: TRBV5-6
d_call: -
j_call: TRBJ1-4
clone_size: few
cdr3_aa: CASSFRETNEKLFF
cdr3_nt: TGTGCCAGCAGCTTCAGGGAGACTAATGAAAAACTGTTTTTT

v_call: TRBV9
d_call: -
j_call: TRBJ1-1
clone_size: few
cdr3_aa: CASSAHISNTEAFF
cdr3_nt: TGTGCCAGCAGCGCACACATTTCGAACACTGAAGCTTTCTTT

v_call: TRBV18
d_call: -
j_call: TRBJ2-7
clone_size: -
cdr3_aa: CASSNLNYEQYF
cdr3_nt: TGTGCCAGCTCAAACCTAAACTACGAGCAGTACTTC

v_call: TRBV15
d_call: -
j_call: TRBJ1-1
clone_size: -
cdr3_aa: CATSRGASNTEAFF
cdr3_nt: TGTGCCACCAGCAGAGGGGCATCTAACACTGAAGCTTTCTTT

v_call: TRBV7-2
d_call: TRBD2
j_call: TRBJ2-2
clone_size: -
cdr3_aa: CASSLGLAGGPGELFF
cdr3_nt: TGTGCCAGCAGCTTGGGACTAGCGGGAGGGCCCGGGGAGCTGTTTTTT

v_call: TRBV7-7
d_call: -
j_call: TRBJ2-2
clone_size: few
cdr3_aa: CASSFQIGTGELFF
cdr3_nt: TGTGCCAGCAGCTTCCAAATAGGGACCGGGGAGCTGTTTTTT

v_call: TRBV9
d_call: TRBD1
j_call: TRBJ1-4
clone_size: few
cdr3_aa: CASSVRQGEGEKLFF
cdr3_nt: TGTGCCAGCAGCGTAAGACAGGGTGAGGGTGAAAAACTGTTTTTT

v_call: TRBV2
d_call: -
j_call: TRBJ2-5
clone_size: few
cdr3_aa: CASRLQDRQGTQYF
cdr3_nt: TGTGCCAGCAGGCTACAGGACCGGCAGGGGACCCAGTACTTC

v_call: TRBV29-1
d_call: -
j_call: TRBJ2-3
clone_size: few
cdr3_aa: CSVGGSDTQYF
cdr3_nt: TGCAGCGTTGGGGGGTCAGATACGCAGTATTTT